This is a list of T cell receptor beta chains from one sample in a study of CD8+ T cells in alopecia areata. Repertoires were generated with immunoSEQ multiplex PCR, while TCRdb's copy carries only in-frame clones and drops some. The sample contains fewer than 150,000 clones, roughly four fifths of which appear only once. The source material was CD8+ T cells sorted from blood, sampled at week 4, from a patient treated with tofacitinib. The receptors stem from a human donor with alopecia areata. CDR3s include the opening cysteine and the closing phenylalanine or tryptophan. Each record gives: D gene, J gene, clone size, V gene, CDR3 protein, CDR3 DNA. D genes are given only for firm matches. Size is omitted from some rows. Given values are once, few, many or a class for expanded clones.

TRBD2 TRBJ2-5 NA TRBV7-2 CASRWDRTSGEETQYF TGTGCCAGCAGATGGGATCGGACTAGCGGGGAAGAGACCCAGTACTTC
NA TRBJ1-2 NA TRBV4-2 CASSQELTANYGYTF TGTGCCAGCAGCCAAGAGCTGACAGCTAACTATGGCTACACCTTC
NA TRBJ1-1 few TRBV14 CASSQDRNTEAFF TGTGCCAGCAGCCAAGATCGTAACACTGAAGCTTTCTTT
TRBD2 TRBJ2-5 NA TRBV18 CASSPGLAEETQYF TGTGCCAGCTCGCCAGGACTAGCGGAAGAGACCCAGTACTTC
TRBD1 TRBJ2-1 NA TRBV5-1 CASSLIGTGSLNEQFF TGCGCCAGCAGCTTGATAGGGACAGGCTCCCTCAATGAGCAGTTCTTC
NA TRBJ2-3 once TRBV28 CASSLTAASTDTQYF TGTGCCAGCAGTTTAACGGCAGCTAGCACAGATACGCAGTATTTT
TRBD1 TRBJ1-5 NA TRBV5-6 CASSLTGGYNQPQHF TGTGCCAGCAGCCTCACAGGGGGCTACAATCAGCCCCAGCATTTT
TRBD1 TRBJ2-3 few TRBV19 CASRDRGRTDTQYF TGTGCCAGTAGGGACAGGGGGCGAACAGATACGCAGTATTTT
NA TRBJ2-1 once TRBV4-2 CASSQDLLALEASEQFF TGTGCCAGCAGCCAAGACCTACTAGCCCTCGAAGCAAGTGAGCAGTTCTTC
NA TRBJ2-7 NA TRBV27 CASSRGTLSYEQYF TGTGCCAGCAGTAGAGGGACACTCTCCTACGAGCAGTACTTC
NA TRBJ2-5 once TRBV29-1 CSVDGSQETQYF TGCAGCGTTGATGGCAGCCAAGAGACCCAGTACTTC
NA TRBJ2-1 once TRBV30 CAWRTQISYNEQFF TGTGCCTGGAGAACACAGATCTCCTACAATGAGCAGTTCTTC
NA TRBJ2-7 NA TRBV6-5 CASSYSSGGNREQYF TGTGCCAGCAGTTATAGCAGCGGAGGGAATCGCGAGCAGTACTTC
NA TRBJ2-1 NA TRBV6-1 CASWDKSSYNEQFF TGTGCCAGCTGGGACAAAAGCTCCTACAATGAGCAGTTCTTC
NA TRBJ2-1 NA TRBV7-9 CASSLAGEQFF TGTGCCAGCAGCTTAGCGGGGGAGCAGTTCTTC
NA TRBJ1-2 NA TRBV7-2 CASSSREAPNYGYTF TGTGCCAGCAGCTCCCGTGAGGCTCCTAACTATGGCTACACCTTC
TRBD1 TRBJ2-7 NA TRBV4-3 CASSPSGTGESYEQYF TGCGCCAGCAGCCCTTCCGGGACAGGGGAGTCCTACGAGCAGTACTTC
NA TRBJ2-7 NA TRBV7-9 CASSLDRVNYEQYF TGTGCCAGCAGCTTGGACCGGGTCAACTACGAGCAGTACTTC
NA TRBJ1-4 NA TRBV6-5 CASSYSAGKEKLFF TGTGCCAGCAGTTACTCGGCAGGAAAAGAAAAACTGTTTTTT
NA TRBJ2-2 NA TRBV9 CASSFLPGELFF TGTGCCAGCAGCTTCCTCCCCGGGGAGCTGTTTTTT
NA TRBJ2-1 NA TRBV6-6 CASSSKSLGGYNEQFF TGTGCCAGCAGCTCCAAAAGTCTGGGGGGCTACAATGAGCAGTTCTTC
NA TRBJ2-2 once TRBV5-6 CASSLFARRNTGELFF TGTGCCAGCAGCTTGTTTGCCAGGAGAAACACCGGGGAGCTGTTTTTT
NA TRBJ2-1 NA TRBV15 CATSSFYSGNEQFF TGTGCCACCAGCAGCTTTTACTCGGGCAATGAGCAGTTCTTC
TRBD2 TRBJ2-3 NA TRBV7-2 CASSKTGGVGTDTQYF TGTGCCAGCAGCAAAACGGGGGGAGTAGGCACAGATACGCAGTATTTT
NA TRBJ2-2 NA TRBV4-1 CASSQGWPGELFF TGCGCCAGCAGCCAAGGGTGGCCCGGGGAGCTGTTTTTT
TRBD1 TRBJ2-7 few TRBV29-1 CSVGGQGIYEQYF TGCAGCGTTGGGGGACAGGGGATCTACGAGCAGTACTTC
NA TRBJ2-2 NA TRBV7-9 CASRNNRGVDTGELFF TGTGCCAGCAGGAACAATCGAGGGGTGGACACCGGGGAGCTGTTTTTT
NA TRBJ1-2 NA TRBV7-9 CASSRRTEESGYTF TGTGCCAGCAGCCGACGGACAGAGGAAAGTGGCTACACCTTC
TRBD2 TRBJ2-1 NA TRBV7-2 CASSFSGGAYNEQFF TGTGCCAGCAGCTTCAGCGGGGGGGCCTACAATGAGCAGTTCTTC
NA TRBJ1-2 few TRBV5-6 CASSPETYIDGYTF TGTGCCAGCAGCCCGGAAACTTATATCGATGGCTACACCTTC
NA TRBJ1-5 NA TRBV4-1 CASSQEGGAQPQHF TGCGCCAGCAGCCAAGAAGGGGGTGCTCAGCCCCAGCATTTT
NA TRBJ2-3 NA TRBV13 CASSLGRGRDTQYF TGTGCCAGCAGCTTAGGCAGAGGCAGAGATACGCAGTATTTT
NA TRBJ2-3 NA TRBV7-6 CASSLTGSSTDTQYF TGTGCCAGCAGCTTAACGGGATCTAGCACAGATACGCAGTATTTT
NA TRBJ2-1 once TRBV6-1 CASTQGTSGYNEQFF TGTGCCAGCACCCAGGGGACCTCGGGATACAATGAGCAGTTCTTC
NA TRBJ2-7 NA TRBV7-9 CASSYGLTPYEQYF TGTGCCAGCAGCTACGGCTTAACACCCTACGAGCAGTACTTC
NA TRBJ2-3 NA TRBV4-2 CASSPLEGPGDTQYF TGTGCCAGCAGCCCGTTAGAGGGGCCGGGAGATACGCAGTATTTT
TRBD1 TRBJ2-2 NA TRBV12-5 CASGSGQRYTGELFF TGTGCTAGTGGTTCGGGACAGCGATACACCGGGGAGCTGTTTTTT
NA TRBJ1-6 NA TRBV27 CASSFGSYNSPLHF TGTGCCAGCAGTTTCGGCAGCTATAATTCACCCCTCCACTTT
NA TRBJ2-3 NA TRBV13 CASSWGQGRTDTQYF TGTGCCAGCAGCTGGGGGCAAGGCCGCACAGATACGCAGTATTTT
NA TRBJ1-6 few TRBV15 CATSRDRDGVSPLHF TGTGCCACCAGCAGAGATCGAGACGGGGTTTCACCCCTCCACTTT
TRBD1 TRBJ1-5 NA TRBV27 CASSTGGGDQPQHF TGTGCCAGCAGTACCGGAGGGGGCGATCAGCCCCAGCATTTT
NA TRBJ2-3 NA TRBV7-2 CASSFGITSGDTQYF TGTGCCAGCAGCTTCGGGATAACCTCGGGAGATACGCAGTATTTT
NA TRBJ2-7 NA TRBV5-1 CASSSEGTYEQYF TGCGCCAGCAGCTCGGAGGGGACCTACGAGCAGTACTTC
NA TRBJ2-5 once TRBV27 CASSLSRAETQYF TGTGCCAGCAGTTTAAGCAGGGCAGAGACCCAGTACTTC
NA TRBJ2-6 NA TRBV15 CATSIAARPSGANVLTF TGTGCCACCAGCATCGCGGCTCGGCCTTCTGGGGCCAACGTCCTGACTTTC
TRBD1 TRBJ1-5 NA TRBV5-1 CASSPGVDRGLDQPQHF TGCGCCAGCAGCCCGGGGGTGGACAGGGGGCTAGATCAGCCCCAGCATTTT
TRBD2 TRBJ2-1 once TRBV13 CASSLAGDGSYNEQFF TGTGCCAGCAGCTTGGCGGGGGACGGCTCCTACAATGAGCAGTTCTTC
NA TRBJ2-5 NA TRBV11-2 CASSLRRSGYQETQYF TGTGCCAGCAGCTTACGAAGGTCAGGCTACCAAGAGACCCAGTACTTC
NA TRBJ2-7 NA TRBV2 CASSFDSGYEQYF TGTGCCAGCAGTTTCGATTCCGGCTACGAGCAGTACTTC
NA TRBJ2-3 NA TRBV4-2 CASSLEGAGSTDTQYF TGTGCCAGCAGCCTAGAGGGCGCAGGAAGCACAGATACGCAGTATTTT
NA TRBJ2-3 NA TRBV30 CAWSPFRTDTQYF TGTGCCTGGAGTCCATTCAGAACAGATACGCAGTATTTT
NA TRBJ2-3 once TRBV29-1 CSVEDTLGTFAADTQYF TGCAGCGTTGAAGATACCCTTGGGACTTTTGCGGCGGATACGCAGTATTTT
NA TRBJ1-1 NA TRBV5-1 CASRRGEGRSTEAFF TGCGCCAGCAGGAGGGGGGAAGGGAGGAGCACTGAAGCTTTCTTT
NA TRBJ2-5 NA TRBV29-1 CSVGGTQEQYF TGCAGCGTTGGCGGGACACAAGAGCAGTACTTC
NA TRBJ2-1 NA TRBV2 CASSEAILGSHEQFF TGTGCCAGCAGTGAAGCAATCCTTGGAAGCCATGAGCAGTTCTTC
NA TRBJ2-7 once TRBV5-1 CASSVYGTDTYEQYF TGCGCCAGCAGCGTATACGGGACCGACACCTACGAGCAGTACTTC
TRBD1 TRBJ2-7 NA TRBV19 CASSTRDRPNYEQYF TGTGCCAGTAGTACGCGGGACAGGCCCAACTACGAGCAGTACTTC
TRBD2 TRBJ2-3 NA TRBV9 CASSVGRGGATDTQYF TGTGCCAGCAGCGTAGGGCGGGGGGGCGCCACAGATACGCAGTATTTT